The rows below give T cell receptor beta chains drawn from one sample of a study of shared clonotypes between healthy human individuals. TCRdb's table, derived via immunoSEQ multiplex PCR, lists solely in-frame clones and lacks some. Of around 640,000 clones in the sample, roughly 96% were seen once. The sample comprised naive CD8+ T cells sorted from blood. These receptors were taken from a woman in her twenties or thirties in good health. Each CDR3 is given with its conserved first and last residue. The order of the fields is J gene, CDR3 length, V gene, D gene, clone size, CDR3 DNA, CDR3 protein. D genes are given only for firm matches. Size is stated for part of the rows, as once, few or many counts, or as a class when the clone is expanded.

TRBJ2-7,14,TRBV9,NA,NA,TGTGCCAGCAGCGTGGCGGACGGACTCTACGAGCAGTACTTC,CASSVADGLYEQYF
TRBJ1-2,15,TRBV5-1,NA,NA,TGCGCCAGCAGCTTGTTCGGTGGCAGCAACTATGGCTACACCTTC,CASSLFGGSNYGYTF
TRBJ1-4,15,TRBV6-1,NA,NA,TGTGCCAGCACCGTTAGGGAGACAACTAATGAAAAACTGTTTTTT,CASTVRETTNEKLFF
TRBJ2-2,13,TRBV27,NA,NA,TGTGCCAGCAGTTCGAGGGGCACCGGGGAGCTGTTTTTT,CASSSRGTGELFF
TRBJ1-2,18,TRBV6-1,NA,NA,TGTGCCAGCAGTGAAGTATTGGGGGGCCATTTACTTAACTATGGCTACACCTTC,CASSEVLGGHLLNYGYTF
TRBJ2-3,14,TRBV28,NA,NA,TGTGCCAGCAGTATGTTTACTAGCACAGATACGCAGTATTTT,CASSMFTSTDTQYF
TRBJ2-4,18,TRBV7-9,NA,NA,TGTGCCAGCAGCTTCGACGGGGGGCCTTGGCGGGAGAGAGACATTCAGTACTTC,CASSFDGGPWRERDIQYF
TRBJ2-7,17,TRBV27,TRBD2,NA,TGTGCCAGCAGTTTATCCCCAACACTAGCGGTACCCTACGAGCAGTACTTC,CASSLSPTLAVPYEQYF
TRBJ2-1,15,TRBV5-6,TRBD2,NA,TGTGCCAGCAGCTTGGGGACTAGCTATTACAATGAGCAGTTCTTC,CASSLGTSYYNEQFF
TRBJ2-1,16,TRBV27,NA,NA,TGTGCCAGCAGTTTATCCGCAGGGAGCTCCTACAATGAGCAGTTCTTC,CASSLSAGSSYNEQFF
TRBJ2-7,15,TRBV9,TRBD2,NA,TGTGCCAGCAGCCGGACTAGCGGGGGAACCTACGAGCAGTACTTC,CASSRTSGGTYEQYF
TRBJ2-5,14,TRBV11-2,NA,NA,TGTGCCAGCAGCTTAGGCTCCTACCAAGAGACCCAGTACTTC,CASSLGSYQETQYF
TRBJ2-1,16,TRBV5-4,TRBD1,NA,TGTGCCAGCAGCTTTTCCGGGACAGCATCCTACAATGAGCAGTTCTTC,CASSFSGTASYNEQFF
TRBJ2-1,14,TRBV27,NA,NA,TGTGCCAGCAGTCCCCATCCACTCTACAATGAGCAGTTCTTC,CASSPHPLYNEQFF
TRBJ1-5,19,TRBV10-2,NA,NA,TGCGCCAGCAGTGAGTCGCTTGGGCCTATGGGTGTACATAATCAGCCCCAGCATTTT,CASSESLGPMGVHNQPQHF
TRBJ2-3,16,TRBV19,TRBD2,NA,TGTGCCAGTAGTATAGGAGTAGCGGGAAGCACAGATACGCAGTATTTT,CASSIGVAGSTDTQYF
TRBJ2-5,14,TRBV28,NA,NA,TGTGCCAGCAGTTTAGACGTCCCGGCGGAGACCCAGTACTTC,CASSLDVPAETQYF
TRBJ1-2,12,TRBV27,NA,NA,TGTGCCAGCAGTCAGGGCGGCTATGGCTACACCTTC,CASSQGGYGYTF
TRBJ2-7,14,TRBV5-1,NA,NA,TGCGCCAGCAGCCTAGGGAGACAGGCCTACGAGCAGTACTTC,CASSLGRQAYEQYF
TRBJ2-5,17,TRBV7-8,TRBD2,NA,TGTGCCAGCAGCCTTAGGACTAGCGGGAGAGGGAAAGAGACCCAGTACTTC,CASSLRTSGRGKETQYF
TRBJ2-4,15,TRBV15,NA,NA,TGTGCCACCAGCAGAGCGGTGCTAGCCAAAAACATTCAGTACTTC,CATSRAVLAKNIQYF
TRBJ2-1,14,TRBV28,TRBD2,NA,TGTGCCAGCAGAGCGGGGAGCTCCTACAATGAGCAGTTCTTC,CASRAGSSYNEQFF
TRBJ1-3,16,TRBV27,TRBD1,NA,TGTGCCAGCAGTTTAACAGGGGGCGACTCTGGAAACACCATATATTTT,CASSLTGGDSGNTIYF
TRBJ1-6,15,TRBV4-1,NA,NA,TGCGCCAGCAGCCAAGATCACGGTTTTAATTCACCCCTCCACTTT,CASSQDHGFNSPLHF
TRBJ2-1,16,TRBV7-6,TRBD2,NA,TGTGCCAGCAGCTTAGCTAGTAGCGGGAGAGGCGATGAGCAGTTCTTC,CASSLASSGRGDEQFF
TRBJ2-7,12,TRBV7-8,NA,NA,TGTGCCAGCAGCTACCACACCTACGAGCAGTACTTC,CASSYHTYEQYF
TRBJ2-7,14,TRBV19,NA,NA,TGTGCCAGTAGTGCACGACAATATTGGGACGAGCAGTACTTC,CASSARQYWDEQYF
TRBJ2-3,13,TRBV2,TRBD2,NA,TGTGCCAGCTCACGGGGGGAGGGAGATACGCAGTATTTT,CASSRGEGDTQYF
TRBJ2-1,12,TRBV29-1,NA,once,TGCAGCGTCCTATATGGCGTTAATGAGCAGTTCTTC,CSVLYGVNEQFF
TRBJ2-1,16,TRBV27,TRBD1,NA,TGTGCCAGCAGTCCCCGACAGGGTAGCTCCTACAATGAGCAGTTCTTC,CASSPRQGSSYNEQFF
TRBJ2-7,13,TRBV27,TRBD1,NA,TGTGCCAGCAGTTTTTGGCAGGGGGACGAGCAGTACTTC,CASSFWQGDEQYF
TRBJ1-1,15,TRBV5-4,TRBD1,NA,TGTGCCAGCAGACCCCTACAGGGGGGATTAATTGAAGCTTTCTTT,CASRPLQGGLIEAFF
TRBJ2-2,14,TRBV6-5,NA,NA,TGTGCCAGCTCGGTAATCGCGAACACCGGGGAGCTGTTTTTT,CASSVIANTGELFF
TRBJ2-2,17,TRBV5-8,TRBD2,once,TGTGCCAGCAGCCACCGACTTGAGCGGGAGGTAACCGGGGAGCTGTTTTTT,CASSHRLEREVTGELFF
TRBJ1-6,16,TRBV27,NA,once,TGTGCCAGCCGGAATCCCCGGGGGGGGGATAATTCACCCCTCCACTTT,CASRNPRGGDNSPLHF